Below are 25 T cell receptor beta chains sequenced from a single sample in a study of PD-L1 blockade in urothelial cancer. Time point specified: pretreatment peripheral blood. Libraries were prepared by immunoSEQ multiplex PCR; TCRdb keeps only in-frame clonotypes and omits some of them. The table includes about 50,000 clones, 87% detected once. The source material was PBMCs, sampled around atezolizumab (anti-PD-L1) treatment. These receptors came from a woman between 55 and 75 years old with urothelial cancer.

CDR3 in DNA: TGTGCCATCAGTGAGTCGCGCGTTACAGGGGGCAACGAGCAGTTCTTC. As protein: CAISESRVTGGNEQFF. The rearrangement joins TRBV10-3 to TRBJ2-1; 9 bases are shared with TRBD1. This CDR3 has 16 amino acids. V gave up 0 bases and J gave up 10 bases; unmatched junction bases: 10. In germline, CDR1 is ENHRY, CDR2 SYGVKD.

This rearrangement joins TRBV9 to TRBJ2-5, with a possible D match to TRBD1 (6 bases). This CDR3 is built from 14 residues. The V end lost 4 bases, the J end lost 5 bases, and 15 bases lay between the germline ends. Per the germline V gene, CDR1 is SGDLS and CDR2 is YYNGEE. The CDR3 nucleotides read TGTGCCAGCAGCACAAGAGTCCAGGGGGAGACCCAGTACTTC. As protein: CASSTRVQGETQYF.

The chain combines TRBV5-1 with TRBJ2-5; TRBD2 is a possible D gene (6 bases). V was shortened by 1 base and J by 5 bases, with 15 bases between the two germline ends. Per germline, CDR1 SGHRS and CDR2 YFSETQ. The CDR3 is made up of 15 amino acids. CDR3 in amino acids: CASSLLAGRGETQYF. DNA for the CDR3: TGCGCCAGCAGCTTGCTGGCAGGACGGGGGGAGACCCAGTACTTC.

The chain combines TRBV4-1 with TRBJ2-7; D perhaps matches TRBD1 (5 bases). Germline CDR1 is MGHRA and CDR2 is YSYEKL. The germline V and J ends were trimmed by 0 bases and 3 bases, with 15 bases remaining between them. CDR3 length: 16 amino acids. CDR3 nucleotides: TGCGCCAGCAGCCAAGAGTGGTGGCAGGGATACTACGAGCAGTACTTC. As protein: CASSQEWWQGYYEQYF.

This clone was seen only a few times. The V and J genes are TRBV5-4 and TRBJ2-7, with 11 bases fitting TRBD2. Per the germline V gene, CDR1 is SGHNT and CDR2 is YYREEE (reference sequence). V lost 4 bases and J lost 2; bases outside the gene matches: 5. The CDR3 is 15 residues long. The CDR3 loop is CASSPGTSGTYEQYF. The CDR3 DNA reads TGTGCCAGCAGCCCCGGGACTAGCGGTACCTACGAGCAGTACTTC.

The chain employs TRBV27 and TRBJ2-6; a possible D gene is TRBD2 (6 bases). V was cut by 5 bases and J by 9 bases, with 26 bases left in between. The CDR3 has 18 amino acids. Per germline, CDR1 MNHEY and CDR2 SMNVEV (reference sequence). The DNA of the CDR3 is TGTGCCAGCAGTCTAACAGTCCGGGGGACCCTCCTAGGCAACGTCCTGACTTTC. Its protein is CASSLTVRGTLLGNVLTF.

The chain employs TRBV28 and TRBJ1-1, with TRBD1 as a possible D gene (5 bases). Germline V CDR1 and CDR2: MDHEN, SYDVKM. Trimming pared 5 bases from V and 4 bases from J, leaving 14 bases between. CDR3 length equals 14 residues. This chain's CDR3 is CASSIGSGVTEAFF. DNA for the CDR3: TGTGCCAGCAGTATCGGTTCGGGGGTCACTGAAGCTTTCTTT.

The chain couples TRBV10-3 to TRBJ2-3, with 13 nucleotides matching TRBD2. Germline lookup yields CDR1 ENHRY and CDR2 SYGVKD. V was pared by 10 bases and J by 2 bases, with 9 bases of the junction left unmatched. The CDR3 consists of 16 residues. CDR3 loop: CATGRLAGGLTDTQYF. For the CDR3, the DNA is TGTGCCACGGGGAGACTAGCGGGGGGACTCACAGATACGCAGTATTTT.

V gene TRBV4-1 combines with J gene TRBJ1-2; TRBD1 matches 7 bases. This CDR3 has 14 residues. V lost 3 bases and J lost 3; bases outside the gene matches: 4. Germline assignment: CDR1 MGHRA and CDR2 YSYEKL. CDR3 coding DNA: TGCGCCAGCAGCCATCCGACAGGGCACTATGGCTACACCTTC. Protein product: CASSHPTGHYGYTF.

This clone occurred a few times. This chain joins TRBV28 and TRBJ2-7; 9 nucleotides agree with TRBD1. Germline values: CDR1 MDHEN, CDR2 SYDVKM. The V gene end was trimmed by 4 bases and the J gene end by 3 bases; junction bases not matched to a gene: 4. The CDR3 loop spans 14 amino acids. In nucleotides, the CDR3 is TGTGCCAGCAGTTCATACAGGGGGCTCTACGAGCAGTACTTC. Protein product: CASSSYRGLYEQYF.

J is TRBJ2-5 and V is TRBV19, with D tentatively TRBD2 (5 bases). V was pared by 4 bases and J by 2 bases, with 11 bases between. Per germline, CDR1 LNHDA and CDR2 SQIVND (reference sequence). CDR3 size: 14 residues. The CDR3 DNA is TGTGCCAGTAGTACGTTAGCGAGACAAGAGACCCAGTACTTC. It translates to CASSTLARQETQYF.

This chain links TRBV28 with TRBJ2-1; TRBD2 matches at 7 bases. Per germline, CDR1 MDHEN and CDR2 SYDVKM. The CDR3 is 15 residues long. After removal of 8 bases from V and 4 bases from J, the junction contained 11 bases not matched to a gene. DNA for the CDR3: TGTGCCAGCTCCTCCGCCGGACTAGGATACAATGAGCAGTTCTTC. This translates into CASSSAGLGYNEQFF. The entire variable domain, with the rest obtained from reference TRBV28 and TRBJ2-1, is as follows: DVKVTQSSRYLVKRTGEKVFLECVQDMDHENMFWYRQDPGLGLRLIYFSYDVKMKEKGDIPEGYSVSREKKERFSLILESASTNQTSMYLCASSSAGLGYNEQFFGPGTRLTVL.

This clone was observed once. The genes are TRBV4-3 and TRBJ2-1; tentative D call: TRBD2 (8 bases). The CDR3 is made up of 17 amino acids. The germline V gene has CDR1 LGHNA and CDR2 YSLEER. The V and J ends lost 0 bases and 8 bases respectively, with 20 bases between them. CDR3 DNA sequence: TGCGCCAGCAGCCAAGAATCTGCCCCCGGGAGGGGGCATGAGCAGTTCTTC. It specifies CASSQESAPGRGHEQFF.

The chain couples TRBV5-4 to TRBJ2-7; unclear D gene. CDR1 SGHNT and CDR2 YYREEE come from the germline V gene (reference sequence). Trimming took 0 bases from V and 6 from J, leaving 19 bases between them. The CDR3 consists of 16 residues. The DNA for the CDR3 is TGTGCCAGCAGCTTGGAACCCCCGATGTACGGCGGCGAGCAGTACTTC. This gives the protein CASSLEPPMYGGEQYF.

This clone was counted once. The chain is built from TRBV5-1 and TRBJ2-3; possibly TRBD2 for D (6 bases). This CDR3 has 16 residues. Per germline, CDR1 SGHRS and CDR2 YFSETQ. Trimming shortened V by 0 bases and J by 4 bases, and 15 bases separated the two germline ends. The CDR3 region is CASSLAWAGMADTQYF. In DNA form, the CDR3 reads TGCGCCAGCAGCTTGGCCTGGGCGGGGATGGCAGATACGCAGTATTTT. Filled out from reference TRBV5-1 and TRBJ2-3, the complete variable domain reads KAGVTQTPRYLIKTRGQQVTLSCSPISGHRSVSWYQQTPGQGLQFLFEYFSETQRNKGNFPGRFSGRQFSNSRSEMNVSTLELGDSALYLCASSLAWAGMADTQYFGPGTRLTVL.

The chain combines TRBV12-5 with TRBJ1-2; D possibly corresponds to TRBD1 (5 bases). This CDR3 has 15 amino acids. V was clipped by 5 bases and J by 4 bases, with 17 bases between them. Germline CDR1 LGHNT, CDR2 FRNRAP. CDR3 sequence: CASGLMQGKTYGYTF. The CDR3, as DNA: TGTGCTAGTGGTCTCATGCAGGGAAAGACCTATGGCTACACCTTC.

The CDR3: CAISESSYSGNTIYF. CDR3 nucleotides: TGTGCCATCAGTGAGTCATCCTACTCTGGAAACACCATATATTTT. This chain connects TRBV10-3 to TRBJ1-3; D uncertain. Germline assignment: CDR1 ENHRY and CDR2 SYGVKD. The V and J ends lost 0 bases and 0 bases respectively, with 6 bases between them. CDR3 length: 15 residues.

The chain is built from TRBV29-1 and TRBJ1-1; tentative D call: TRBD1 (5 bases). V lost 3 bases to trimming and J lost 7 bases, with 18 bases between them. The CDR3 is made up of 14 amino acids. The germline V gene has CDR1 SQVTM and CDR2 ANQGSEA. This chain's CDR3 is CSVEWGRDIDEAFF. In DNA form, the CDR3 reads TGCAGCGTTGAGTGGGGCAGGGATATTGATGAAGCTTTCTTT.

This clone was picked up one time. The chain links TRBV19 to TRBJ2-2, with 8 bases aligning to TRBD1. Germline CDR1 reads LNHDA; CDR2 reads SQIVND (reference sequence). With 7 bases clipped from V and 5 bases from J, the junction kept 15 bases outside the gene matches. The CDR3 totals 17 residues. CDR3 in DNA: TGTGCCAGTACCCGGACAGGGTATTCACAGTGGACCGGGGAGCTGTTTTTT. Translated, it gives CASTRTGYSQWTGELFF.

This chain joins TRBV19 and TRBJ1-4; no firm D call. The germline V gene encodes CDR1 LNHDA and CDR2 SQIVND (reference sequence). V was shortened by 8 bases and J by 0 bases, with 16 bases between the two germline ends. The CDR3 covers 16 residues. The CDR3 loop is CASGRGLSATNEKLFF. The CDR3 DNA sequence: TGTGCCAGTGGTCGCGGACTTTCTGCAACTAATGAAAAACTGTTTTTT.

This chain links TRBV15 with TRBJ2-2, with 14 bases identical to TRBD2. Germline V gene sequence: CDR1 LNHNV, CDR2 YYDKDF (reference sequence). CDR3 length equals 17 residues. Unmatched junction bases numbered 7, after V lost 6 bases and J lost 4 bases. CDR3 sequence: CATRTSGGELGTGELFF. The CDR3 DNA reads TGTGCCACCAGGACTAGCGGGGGGGAATTGGGCACCGGGGAGCTGTTTTTT.

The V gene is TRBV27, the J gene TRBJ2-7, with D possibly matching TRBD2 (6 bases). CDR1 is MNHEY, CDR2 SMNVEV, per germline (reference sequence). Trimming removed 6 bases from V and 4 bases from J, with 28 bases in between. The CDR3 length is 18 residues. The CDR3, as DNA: TGTGCCAGCAGGGGGGGAAGGGTTGGCGGCCTATGGGGGTACGAGCAGTACTTC. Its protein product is CASRGGRVGGLWGYEQYF.

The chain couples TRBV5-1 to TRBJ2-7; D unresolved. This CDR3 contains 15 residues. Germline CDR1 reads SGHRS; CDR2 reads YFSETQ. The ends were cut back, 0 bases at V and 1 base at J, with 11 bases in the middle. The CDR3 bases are TGCGCCAGCAGCTTGGATGCAGTCAAATCCTACGAGCAGTACTTC. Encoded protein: CASSLDAVKSYEQYF.

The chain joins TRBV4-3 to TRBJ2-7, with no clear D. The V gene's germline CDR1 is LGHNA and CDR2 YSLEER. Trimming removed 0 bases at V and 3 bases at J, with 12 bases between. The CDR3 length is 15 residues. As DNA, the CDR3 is TGCGCCAGCAGCCAAGACACCACTTCCGGCTACGAGCAGTACTTC. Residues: CASSQDTTSGYEQYF.

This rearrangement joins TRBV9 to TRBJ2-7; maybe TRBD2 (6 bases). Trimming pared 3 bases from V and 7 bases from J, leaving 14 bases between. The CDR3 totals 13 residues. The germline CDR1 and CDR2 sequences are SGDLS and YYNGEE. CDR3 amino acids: CASSGTPSGEQYF. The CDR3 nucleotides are TGTGCCAGCAGCGGGACTCCCAGCGGGGAGCAGTACTTC.